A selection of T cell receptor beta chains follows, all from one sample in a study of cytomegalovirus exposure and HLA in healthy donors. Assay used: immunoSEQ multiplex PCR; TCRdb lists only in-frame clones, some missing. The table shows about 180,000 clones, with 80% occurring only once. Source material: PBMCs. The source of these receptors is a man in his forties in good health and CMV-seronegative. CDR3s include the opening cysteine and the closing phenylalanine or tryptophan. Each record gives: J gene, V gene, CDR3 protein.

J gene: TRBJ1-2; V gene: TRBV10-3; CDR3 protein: CAIKAIRDNYGYTF
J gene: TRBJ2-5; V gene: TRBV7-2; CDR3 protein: CASSLEGGETQYF
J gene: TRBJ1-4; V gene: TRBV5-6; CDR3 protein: CASSFGRTNEKLFF
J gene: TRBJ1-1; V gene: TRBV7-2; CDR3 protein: CASSLTRGAEAFF
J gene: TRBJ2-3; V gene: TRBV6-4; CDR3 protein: CASRILPSREGDTQYF
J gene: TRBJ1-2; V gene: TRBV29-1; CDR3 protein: CSVSPGGTYGYTF
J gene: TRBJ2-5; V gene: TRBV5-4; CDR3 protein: CASSFTGTSSQETQYF
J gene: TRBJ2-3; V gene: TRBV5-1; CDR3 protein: CASSLRTGSDTQYF
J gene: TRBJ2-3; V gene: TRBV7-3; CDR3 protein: CASSLHPSRVRADTQYF
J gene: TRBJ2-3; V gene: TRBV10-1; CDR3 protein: CASSGRAGLAVSTDTQYF
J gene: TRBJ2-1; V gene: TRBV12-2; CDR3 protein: CASRLGRTSGSSDNEQFF
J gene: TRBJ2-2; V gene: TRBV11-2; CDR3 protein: CASSLVSGSGELFF
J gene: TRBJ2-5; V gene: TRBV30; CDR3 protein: CAWSVRGTSGQETQYF
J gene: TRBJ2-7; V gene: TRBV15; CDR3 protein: CATSRGPARTAYEQYF
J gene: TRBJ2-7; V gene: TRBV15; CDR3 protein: CATSRTVLAVSYEQYF
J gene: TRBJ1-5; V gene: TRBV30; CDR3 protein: CAWDRGSYQPQHF
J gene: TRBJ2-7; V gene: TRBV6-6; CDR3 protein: CASSTPAGDYEQYF
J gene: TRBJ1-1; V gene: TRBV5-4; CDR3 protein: CASSLRGYTEAFF
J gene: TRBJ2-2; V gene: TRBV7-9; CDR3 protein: CASSRLAGADTGELFF
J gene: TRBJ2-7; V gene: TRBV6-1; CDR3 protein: CASSEAGTALDSREEQYF